This passage covers 9 T cell receptor beta chains from one sample sequenced in a study of beta chain features in type 1 diabetes. Study-wide points: All four CD4+ subsets from Type 1 diabetes patients carried moderately but significantly shorter TCRB CDR3s.

The isolated RNA, all of it, was reverse transcribed, so expressed TCRB transcripts were what got sequenced. Produced via immunoSEQ multiplex PCR; TCRdb's table is partial and in-frame only. Altogether under 350,000 clones are present, roughly 25% being singletons, with the ten largest covering approximately 0.011%. These TCRs' antigens remain unknown. Sequencing was carried out using naive CD4+ T cells from blood. These receptors came from a woman under 40 with type 1 diabetes.

This clone was seen a few times. The chain uses TRBV6-5 and TRBJ2-7; the match to TRBD1 covers 11 bases. Germline loops: CDR1 MNHEY, CDR2 SVGAGI. The trim removed 5 bases at V and 3 bases at J, leaving 3 bases unmatched. The CDR3 is made up of 14 amino acids. CDR3 DNA sequence: TGTGCCAGCAGTCGGACAGGGGGCATCTACGAGCAGTACTTC. It specifies CASSRTGGIYEQYF.

There are a few counts of this clone. The chain recombines TRBV30 with TRBJ1-1, with D uncertain. Trimming cost V 3 bases and J 3 bases, with 2 bases left between them. CDR3 length equals 10 residues. Germline CDR1 and CDR2: GTSNPN and SVGIG (reference sequence). The CDR3 nucleotides read TGTGCCTGGAGCGACACTGAAGCTTTCTTT. Translated: CAWSDTEAFF.

This clone was detected a few times. The rearrangement links TRBV11-2 to TRBJ2-3, with D possibly being TRBD2 (6 bases). Trimming removed 5 bases at V and 5 bases at J, with 17 bases between. CDR1 is SGHAT, CDR2 FQNNGV, per germline. There are 15 residues in the CDR3. As DNA, the CDR3 is TGTGCCAGCAGCCTCATGCCAGGGCGGGAAGATACGCAGTATTTT. This encodes CASSLMPGREDTQYF. The entire variable domain, with the rest obtained from reference TRBV11-2 and TRBJ2-3, is as follows: EAGVAQSPRYKIIEKRQSVAFWCNPISGHATLYWYQQILGQGPKLLIQFQNNGVVDDSQLPKDRFSAERLKGVDSTLKIQPAKLEDSAVYLCASSLMPGREDTQYFGPGTRLTVL.

This chain links TRBV4-1 with TRBJ2-3, with 7 nucleotides matching TRBD2. The ends lost 2 bases at V and 5 bases at J; junction bases unmatched: 10. CDR3 length: 16 residues. Germline assignment: CDR1 MGHRA and CDR2 YSYEKL. The CDR3 DNA follows: TGCGCCAGCAGCCAAATTCCGGGGCCGGGGGGAGATACGCAGTATTTT. This codes for CASSQIPGPGGDTQYF.

V usage is TRBV19 and J usage is TRBJ2-7; unclear D gene. With 1 base removed from V and 2 bases from J, the gap between germline ends came to 9 bases. This CDR3 is 14 amino acids long. Germline CDR1 LNHDA, CDR2 SQIVND (reference sequence). The CDR3: CASSIGTVAYEQYF. The CDR3 DNA follows: TGTGCCAGTAGTATAGGTACAGTAGCCTACGAGCAGTACTTC.

The genes are TRBV4-1 and TRBJ2-1; 10 bases agree with TRBD2. Germline lookup yields CDR1 MGHRA and CDR2 YSYEKL. V was clipped by 5 bases and J by 3 bases; unmatched bases: 7. The CDR3 totals 16 residues. Here the CDR3 reads CASSAPGTSVYNEQFF. Here the CDR3 DNA reads TGCGCCAGCAGCGCGCCCGGGACTAGCGTCTACAATGAGCAGTTCTTC.

The CDR3 here is CASSQEAGGRGYTF. As DNA, the CDR3 is TGTGCCAGCAGCCAAGAAGCAGGGGGCCGGGGCTACACCTTC. The chain combines TRBV13 with TRBJ1-2; TRBD1 matches at 8 bases. Germline CDR1 PRHDT, CDR2 FYEKMQ (reference sequence). Trimming cost V 5 bases and J 8 bases; bases outside gene matches: 10. This CDR3 has 14 amino acids.

In this sample, this clone turned up a few times. V and J are TRBV5-4 and TRBJ2-1, with D perhaps matching TRBD2 (5 bases). The V end lost 0 bases, the J end lost 8 bases, and 18 bases lay between the germline ends. Germline assignment: CDR1 SGHNT and CDR2 YYREEE (reference sequence). The CDR3 is made up of 16 amino acids. As DNA, the CDR3 is TGTGCCAGCAGCTTGGCCCCTACTAGTATGGTGGATGAGCAGTTCTTC. This sequence encodes CASSLAPTSMVDEQFF.

The rearrangement joins TRBV2 to TRBJ2-1; D is unclear. The CDR3 is 16 amino acids. The V gene lost 8 bases and the J gene lost 5 bases, with 22 bases spanning the gap. The V gene's germline CDR1 is SNHLY and CDR2 FYNNEI. The CDR3 loop reads CASLKPSGGGNNEQFF. CDR3 in DNA: TGTGCCAGCCTTAAACCTTCGGGTGGTGGTAACAATGAGCAGTTCTTC.